This entry lists 20 T cell receptor beta chains sequenced from one sample in a study of OX40 agonist ivuxolimab in advanced cancers. The repertoire was sequenced with immunoSEQ multiplex PCR; TCRdb's copy has only in-frame clones and lacks some. The profile shows about 63,000 clones, roughly nine tenths of them singletons. The sequencing used CD4+ or CD8+ T cells sorted from blood, collected in a trial of the OX40 agonist ivuxolimab. The origin of the receptors is an adult with an advanced solid tumor such as melanoma, head and neck, liver or kidney cancer.

CDR3 sequence: CASSRTGVGEQYF. The CDR3 DNA reads as TGTGCCAGCAGTAGGACAGGGGTGGGGGAGCAGTACTTC. The chain joins TRBV27 to TRBJ2-7; 9 nucleotides align to TRBD1. The CDR3 length is 13 residues. Germline V gene sequence: CDR1 MNHEY, CDR2 SMNVEV (reference sequence). V lost 5 bases to trimming and J lost 7 bases; unmatched junction nucleotides: 6.

The rearrangement links TRBV2 to TRBJ1-4; the D gene is possibly TRBD1 (6 bases). CDR3 length: 15 residues. Germline CDR1 reads SNHLY; CDR2 reads FYNNEI. V was pared by 1 base and J by 4 bases, with 10 bases between. The CDR3 DNA is TGTGCCAGCAGTGAAGAACAGGGAATTAATGAAAAACTGTTTTTT. Protein: CASSEEQGINEKLFF.

V and J are TRBV15 and TRBJ2-7; the match to TRBD1 covers 7 bases. Germline assignment: CDR1 LNHNV and CDR2 YYDKDF (reference sequence). Germline trimming cut 0 bases from V and 5 bases from J; bases unmatched to any gene: 1. The CDR3 has 13 residues. The CDR3 is CATSRDTGDEQYF. CDR3 bases: TGTGCCACCAGCAGAGATACAGGGGACGAGCAGTACTTC.

This clone was recorded only once. The J gene is TRBJ2-2, the V gene TRBV19, with D possibly matching TRBD2 (6 bases). V was shortened by 7 bases and J by 2 bases, with 11 bases between the two germline ends. Germline V CDR1 and CDR2: LNHDA, SQIVND (reference sequence). CDR3 length: 14 residues. CDR3 nucleotide sequence: TGTGCCAGTAATAAGGAGGGTAACACCGGGGAGCTGTTTTTT. It specifies CASNKEGNTGELFF.

The V and J genes are TRBV7-2 and TRBJ1-1, with 7 positions matching TRBD1. This CDR3 has 14 residues. Per the germline V gene, CDR1 is SGHTA and CDR2 is FQGNSA. Losses at the gene ends were 5 bases for V and 5 bases for J; bases not matched to a gene: 8. The CDR3 is CASSLTGEGTEAFF. The DNA for the CDR3 is TGTGCCAGCAGCCTCACAGGGGAGGGAACTGAAGCTTTCTTT.

V is TRBV6-5 and J is TRBJ1-6; D unclear. The V and J ends lost 6 bases and 5 bases respectively, with 11 bases between them. Germline lookup yields CDR1 MNHEY and CDR2 SVGAGI. The CDR3 length is 14 residues. Here the CDR3 reads CASRYRQDNSPLHF. The CDR3 region has the DNA TGTGCCAGCAGATATAGACAAGATAATTCACCCCTCCACTTT.

The V gene is TRBV5-1, the J gene TRBJ1-2; D is perhaps TRBD1 (5 bases). This CDR3 contains 13 residues. Germline V lookup: CDR1 SGHRS, CDR2 YFSETQ. V lost 4 bases, J lost 4 bases, and 11 bases lay in between. The CDR3 sequence: CASSQEGIYGYTF. CDR3 DNA sequence: TGCGCCAGCAGCCAGGAGGGGATCTATGGCTACACCTTC.

The genes are TRBV7-6 and TRBJ2-2, with D possibly TRBD1 on 6 matching bases. The length of the CDR3 is 16 residues. V was cut by 0 bases and J by 1 base, with 9 bases left in between. CDR1 and CDR2 (germline): SGHVS, FNYEAQ. The CDR3 region is CASSLAGRGNTGELFF. DNA of the CDR3: TGTGCCAGCAGCTTAGCTGGCAGGGGGAACACCGGGGAGCTGTTTTTT.

This chain links TRBV5-8 with TRBJ2-3, with 12 bases identical to TRBD1. V was clipped by 3 bases and J by 2 bases; unmatched bases: 4. Per germline, CDR1 SGHTS and CDR2 YDEGEE. This CDR3 is built from 16 residues. CDR3 protein: CASSSGQGANTDTQYF. The CDR3 region has the DNA TGTGCCAGCAGCTCGGGACAGGGGGCCAACACAGATACGCAGTATTTT. Looking up the rest from reference TRBV5-8 and TRBJ2-3 gives the full variable domain: EAGVTQSPTHLIKTRGQQATLRCSPISGHTSVYWYQQALGLGLQFLLWYDEGEERNRGNFPPRFSGRQFPNYSSELNVNALELEDSALYLCASSSGQGANTDTQYFGPGTRLTVL.

The rearrangement joins TRBV5-1 to TRBJ2-3, with 9 bases fitting TRBD1. J was trimmed by 1 base and V by 1 base; bases with no gene match: 4. CDR1 and CDR2 from the germline V gene are SGHRS and YFSETQ. The CDR3 is made up of 16 amino acids. This chain's CDR3 is CASSLRDRVGTDTQYF. The CDR3 region has the DNA TGCGCCAGCAGCTTGAGGGACAGGGTGGGCACAGATACGCAGTATTTT.

The rearrangement links TRBV7-2 to TRBJ1-2; the D is unclear. Trimming removed 4 bases at V and 3 bases at J, with 12 bases between. The CDR3 spans 14 residues. The V gene's germline CDR1 is SGHTA and CDR2 FQGNSA. The CDR3 spells CASSSSGWDYGYTF. In nucleotides, the CDR3 is TGTGCCAGCAGCTCCTCAGGTTGGGACTATGGCTACACCTTC.

CDR3 DNA sequence: TGCAGTGCTATTCGCACAGATACGCAGTATTTT. This encodes CSAIRTDTQYF. The chain links TRBV20-1 to TRBJ2-3; no clear D. The germline V gene has CDR1 DFQATT and CDR2 SNEGSKA (reference sequence). The CDR3 loop spans 11 amino acids. V lost 4 bases and J lost 1, with 3 bases in between.

In DNA, the CDR3 is TGTGCCAGCAGCCTGGCGGGGGGAGCGATGTACGAGCAGTACTTC. It yields the protein CASSLAGGAMYEQYF. The chain uses TRBV7-3 and TRBJ2-7; TRBD2 matches at 8 bases. V lost 5 bases and J lost 4; bases outside the gene matches: 10. Germline V CDR1 and CDR2: SGHTA, FQGTGA. This CDR3 comprises 15 residues.

The rearrangement joins TRBV7-6 to TRBJ2-7; a weak D match, TRBD1 (6 bases). This CDR3 region has 16 residues. Germline CDR1 and CDR2: SGHVS and FNYEAQ. V gave up 1 base and J gave up 0 bases, with 13 bases separating them. The chain's CDR3 is CASSLGRDIYSYEQYF. The CDR3 coding sequence is TGTGCCAGCAGCTTAGGCCGGGACATCTACTCCTACGAGCAGTACTTC. The entire variable domain, with the rest obtained from reference TRBV7-6 and TRBJ2-7, is as follows: GAGVSQSPRYKVTKRGQDVALRCDPISGHVSLYWYRQALGQGPEFLTYFNYEAQQDKSGLPNDRFSAERPEGSISTLTIQRTEQRDSAMYRCASSLGRDIYSYEQYFGPGTRLTVT.

The V call is TRBV4-3, the J call TRBJ2-2; 11 bases match TRBD1. With V trimmed by 0 bases and J by 3 bases, 9 bases remained unmatched. The CDR3 runs 19 residues. Germline V gives CDR1 LGHNA, CDR2 YSLEER. The CDR3: CASSQESGTGGDDTGELFF. DNA for the CDR3: TGCGCCAGCAGCCAAGAATCCGGGACAGGGGGAGATGACACCGGGGAGCTGTTTTTT.

This chain joins TRBV5-6 and TRBJ1-2; the match to TRBD1 covers 7 bases. Trimming removed 5 bases from V and 5 bases from J; junction bases left unmatched: 15. Germline CDR1 and CDR2: SGHDT and YYEEEE. CDR3 length: 16 amino acids. The chain's CDR3 is CASRYGGGGGLYGYTF. In nucleotides, the CDR3 is TGTGCCAGCAGGTACGGTGGAGGAGGGGGCCTTTATGGCTACACCTTC. The full variable domain, completed using reference TRBV5-6 and TRBJ1-2, is DAGVTQSPTHLIKTRGQQVTLRCSPKSGHDTVSWYQQALGQGPQFIFQYYEEEERQRGNFPDRFSGHQFPNYSSELNVNALLLGDSALYLCASRYGGGGGLYGYTFGSGTRLTVV.

The rearrangement uses TRBV4-3 and TRBJ1-2; D is undetermined. CDR3 length equals 15 residues. Germline V gene lookup returns CDR1 LGHNA and CDR2 YSLEER. V was trimmed by 0 bases and J by 4 bases, leaving 12 bases between them. The CDR3 bases are TGCGCCAGCAGCCAAGAATTGGGCGTGGGCTATGGCTACACCTTC. Protein: CASSQELGVGYGYTF.

CDR3 in amino acids: CASNRPSNYGYTF. CDR3 nucleotides: TGTGCCAGCAATCGGCCTTCGAACTATGGCTACACCTTC. The rearrangement uses TRBV6-6 and TRBJ1-2; D not certain. This CDR3 spans 13 amino acids. Germline CDR1 MNHNY, CDR2 SVGAGI (reference sequence). The V end was cut by 7 bases, the J end by 2 bases, with 11 bases between.

The V and J genes are TRBV7-9 and TRBJ2-3; D unclear. The V end lost 5 bases, the J end lost 0 bases, and 9 bases lay between the germline ends. CDR3 length: 14 residues. Germline V gives CDR1 SEHNR, CDR2 FQNEAQ (reference sequence). Written as DNA, the CDR3 is TGTGCCAGCAGCCGCGACATAAGCACAGATACGCAGTATTTT. Residues: CASSRDISTDTQYF.

This chain uses TRBV7-9 with TRBJ1-1; D unclear. The CDR3 runs to 14 residues. V lost 2 bases and J 7 bases, leaving 14 bases between the germline ends. Germline-derived CDR1 and CDR2 are SEHNR and FQNEAQ (reference sequence). The CDR3 region is CASSLYGDAVEAFF. The CDR3 DNA reads TGTGCCAGCAGCTTATACGGAGATGCGGTTGAAGCTTTCTTT.